A selection of T cell receptor beta chains follows, all from one sample in a study of blood T cell repertoires in COVID-19. Here immunoSEQ multiplex PCR was the method, and the copy in TCRdb shows in-frame clones only, minus some. The sample contains roughly 140,000 clones, 80% to 90% of which appear only once. Sequencing input: peripheral blood. The source is a woman aged 45-65 years in a cohort sampled during active or convalescent COVID-19. The CDR3 runs from the conserved cysteine through the conserved F or W. D genes are given only for firm matches. Clone size is stated in some rows and not others, as once, few, many or a class when expanded.

V gene: TRBV6-5
clone size: .
D gene: .
J gene: TRBJ2-5
CDR3 protein: CASSYGLKGETQYF
CDR3 DNA: TGTGCCAGCAGTTACGGGCTCAAGGGGGAGACCCAGTACTTC

V gene: TRBV4-3
clone size: .
D gene: TRBD1
J gene: TRBJ1-3
CDR3 protein: CASSQDLWTGGRLRSGNTIYF
CDR3 DNA: TGCGCCAGCAGCCAAGATCTTTGGACAGGGGGCCGATTGCGCTCTGGAAACACCATATATTTT

V gene: TRBV28
clone size: .
D gene: .
J gene: TRBJ1-5
CDR3 protein: CASRSQTYSNQPQHF
CDR3 DNA: TGTGCCAGCAGGAGCCAGACTTATAGCAATCAGCCCCAGCATTTT

V gene: TRBV19
clone size: .
D gene: TRBD2
J gene: TRBJ2-7
CDR3 protein: CASSDPNGGAYEQYF
CDR3 DNA: TGTGCCAGTAGTGACCCTAACGGGGGGGCCTACGAGCAGTACTTC

V gene: TRBV6-5
clone size: few
D gene: .
J gene: TRBJ2-5
CDR3 protein: CASSSRGRGETQYF
CDR3 DNA: TGTGCCAGCAGTTCCAGGGGTAGGGGCGAGACCCAGTACTTC

V gene: TRBV3-1/TRBV3-2
clone size: once
D gene: TRBD2
J gene: TRBJ2-3
CDR3 protein: CASVAGAHTDTQYF
CDR3 DNA: TGTGCCAGTGTAGCGGGGGCCCACACAGATACGCAGTATTTT

V gene: TRBV7-3
clone size: .
D gene: TRBD2
J gene: TRBJ2-2
CDR3 protein: CASSTSGGNTGELFF
CDR3 DNA: TGTGCCAGCAGCACTAGCGGGGGGAACACCGGGGAGCTGTTTTTT

V gene: TRBV7-9
clone size: .
D gene: .
J gene: TRBJ2-5
CDR3 protein: CASHKWGQGGQETQYF
CDR3 DNA: TGTGCCAGTCATAAGTGGGGTCAGGGTGGCCAAGAGACCCAGTACTTC

V gene: TRBV5-5
clone size: .
D gene: TRBD1
J gene: TRBJ1-4
CDR3 protein: CASSPAAGTGGEKLFF
CDR3 DNA: TGTGCCAGCAGCCCGGCTGCCGGGACAGGGGGAGAAAAACTGTTTTTT

V gene: TRBV5-1
clone size: once
D gene: .
J gene: TRBJ2-1
CDR3 protein: CASSLETAYNEQFF
CDR3 DNA: TGCGCCAGCAGCTTGGAAACCGCGTACAATGAGCAGTTCTTC

V gene: TRBV3-1/TRBV3-2
clone size: .
D gene: TRBD2
J gene: TRBJ2-3
CDR3 protein: CASERGGITDTQYF
CDR3 DNA: TGTGCCAGTGAGCGGGGGGGTATCACAGATACGCAGTATTTT

V gene: TRBV6-5
clone size: .
D gene: TRBD1
J gene: TRBJ2-5
CDR3 protein: CASSYRPGTGDETQYF
CDR3 DNA: TGTGCCAGCAGTTACCGCCCCGGGACAGGGGATGAGACCCAGTACTTC

V gene: TRBV18
clone size: once
D gene: TRBD1
J gene: TRBJ1-1
CDR3 protein: CASSPGLDRGMNTEAFF
CDR3 DNA: TGTGCCAGCTCACCAGGTCTGGACAGGGGCATGAACACTGAAGCTTTCTTT

V gene: TRBV25-1
clone size: .
D gene: .
J gene: TRBJ1-1
CDR3 protein: CASSERRRTEAFF
CDR3 DNA: TGTGCCAGCAGTGAAAGGAGGAGGACTGAAGCTTTCTTT

V gene: TRBV4-2
clone size: .
D gene: .
J gene: TRBJ1-4
CDR3 protein: CASSHPPGQGGEKLFF
CDR3 DNA: TGTGCCAGCAGCCACCCCCCCGGGCAGGGAGGTGAAAAACTGTTTTTT

V gene: TRBV15
clone size: .
D gene: TRBD2
J gene: TRBJ2-4
CDR3 protein: CATSRLGGGRQNIQYF
CDR3 DNA: TGTGCCACCAGCAGATTGGGCGGGGGGAGACAAAACATTCAGTACTTC

V gene: TRBV19
clone size: .
D gene: .
J gene: TRBJ1-2
CDR3 protein: CASSMGRDPIYGYTF
CDR3 DNA: TGTGCCAGTAGCATGGGGAGGGATCCTATCTATGGCTACACCTTC

V gene: TRBV6-5
clone size: .
D gene: TRBD1
J gene: TRBJ2-5
CDR3 protein: CASSSWRTGEQETQYF
CDR3 DNA: TGTGCCAGCAGTTCCTGGCGGACAGGCGAACAAGAGACCCAGTACTTC

V gene: TRBV4-1
clone size: many
D gene: TRBD1
J gene: TRBJ2-2
CDR3 protein: CASSQAGTVSTGELFF
CDR3 DNA: TGCGCCAGCAGCCAAGCGGGGACAGTCTCCACCGGGGAGCTGTTTTTT

V gene: TRBV12-3/TRBV12-4
clone size: .
D gene: .
J gene: TRBJ2-3
CDR3 protein: CASSPTERWTQYF
CDR3 DNA: TGTGCCAGCAGTCCTACTGAGCGTTGGACGCAGTATTTT

V gene: TRBV7-8
clone size: .
D gene: .
J gene: TRBJ2-7
CDR3 protein: CASSAGRSYEQYF
CDR3 DNA: TGTGCCAGCAGCGCGGGACGGTCCTACGAGCAGTACTTC

V gene: TRBV2
clone size: .
D gene: TRBD2
J gene: TRBJ2-5
CDR3 protein: CASSYEYSGGKETQYF
CDR3 DNA: TGTGCCAGCAGTTACGAGTATAGCGGGGGGAAAGAGACCCAGTACTTC

V gene: TRBV13
clone size: once
D gene: .
J gene: TRBJ1-2
CDR3 protein: CASSPPLRGRIYGYTF
CDR3 DNA: TGTGCCAGCAGCCCTCCTTTGCGAGGAAGGATCTATGGCTACACCTTC

V gene: TRBV25-1
clone size: many
D gene: .
J gene: TRBJ2-1
CDR3 protein: CASSGRDFAHNEQFF
CDR3 DNA: TGTGCCAGCAGTGGACGGGACTTCGCCCACAATGAGCAGTTCTTC

V gene: TRBV7-3
clone size: .
D gene: TRBD2
J gene: TRBJ2-3
CDR3 protein: CASSLLAGDSADTQYF
CDR3 DNA: TGTGCCAGCAGCTTATTAGCGGGGGACTCCGCAGATACGCAGTATTTT

V gene: TRBV5-1
clone size: .
D gene: TRBD2
J gene: TRBJ2-3
CDR3 protein: CASSRTGTSSDTQYF
CDR3 DNA: TGCGCCAGCAGTCGCACCGGGACTAGCAGCGATACGCAGTATTTT

V gene: TRBV6-2/TRBV6-3
clone size: .
D gene: TRBD1
J gene: TRBJ2-1
CDR3 protein: CASSIYGTVNEQFF
CDR3 DNA: TGTGCCAGCAGCATATATGGGACAGTCAATGAGCAGTTCTTC

V gene: TRBV7-9
clone size: .
D gene: TRBD1
J gene: TRBJ1-3
CDR3 protein: CASSLGGQGSGNTIYF
CDR3 DNA: TGTGCCAGCAGCTTAGGGGGACAGGGCTCTGGAAACACCATATATTTT

V gene: TRBV9
clone size: .
D gene: TRBD1
J gene: TRBJ2-1
CDR3 protein: CASSAQGVTNNEQFF
CDR3 DNA: TGTGCCAGCAGCGCACAGGGGGTGACAAACAATGAGCAGTTCTTC

V gene: TRBV18
clone size: .
D gene: .
J gene: TRBJ1-4
CDR3 protein: CASSERSGANEKLFF
CDR3 DNA: TGTGCCAGCTCAGAGAGGTCGGGAGCTAATGAAAAACTGTTTTTT

V gene: TRBV5-1
clone size: .
D gene: TRBD1
J gene: TRBJ1-4
CDR3 protein: CASTRDSNEKLFF
CDR3 DNA: TGCGCCAGCACGAGGGACAGTAATGAAAAACTGTTTTTT

V gene: TRBV7-3
clone size: .
D gene: .
J gene: TRBJ1-5
CDR3 protein: CASSLGDRAVQVAFSNQPQHF
CDR3 DNA: TGTGCCAGCAGCTTGGGTGACAGAGCCGTACAAGTAGCTTTTAGCAATCAGCCCCAGCATTTT

V gene: TRBV3-1/TRBV3-2
clone size: few
D gene: TRBD1
J gene: TRBJ1-4
CDR3 protein: CASSFKTGVNEKLFF
CDR3 DNA: TGTGCCAGCAGCTTCAAGACAGGGGTAAATGAAAAACTGTTTTTT

V gene: TRBV4-1
clone size: .
D gene: .
J gene: TRBJ1-3
CDR3 protein: CASSQVQFSRLSGNTIYF
CDR3 DNA: TGCGCCAGCAGCCAAGTGCAATTTAGCCGCTTATCTGGAAACACCATATATTTT

V gene: TRBV5-5
clone size: few
D gene: .
J gene: TRBJ1-5
CDR3 protein: CASSLAVYQPQHF
CDR3 DNA: TGTGCCAGCAGCTTGGCAGTTTATCAGCCCCAGCATTTT

V gene: TRBV4-1
clone size: .
D gene: .
J gene: TRBJ1-3
CDR3 protein: CASSQEPTRVSGNTIYF
CDR3 DNA: TGCGCCAGCAGCCAAGAACCCACCCGGGTCTCTGGAAACACCATATATTTT

V gene: TRBV5-1
clone size: .
D gene: TRBD2
J gene: TRBJ2-1
CDR3 protein: CASSLRPGLAGEEQFF
CDR3 DNA: TGCGCCAGCAGCCTGAGACCGGGACTAGCGGGGGAAGAGCAGTTCTTC

V gene: TRBV6-6
clone size: .
D gene: .
J gene: TRBJ2-7
CDR3 protein: CASSYSSTGIEQYF
CDR3 DNA: TGTGCCAGCAGTTACTCGTCGACAGGAATCGAGCAGTACTTC

V gene: TRBV7-9
clone size: .
D gene: TRBD1
J gene: TRBJ1-2
CDR3 protein: CASRVDRDGGYTF
CDR3 DNA: TGTGCCAGCAGAGTAGACAGGGATGGCGGCTACACCTTC

V gene: TRBV10-3
clone size: .
D gene: TRBD1
J gene: TRBJ2-6
CDR3 protein: CAISTGGANVGANVLTF
CDR3 DNA: TGTGCCATCAGTACAGGGGGCGCTAATGTTGGGGCCAACGTCCTGACTTTC

V gene: TRBV2
clone size: .
D gene: .
J gene: TRBJ1-2
CDR3 protein: CASGREGWGYGYTF
CDR3 DNA: TGTGCCAGCGGTCGGGAGGGCTGGGGCTATGGCTACACCTTC

V gene: TRBV4-1
clone size: .
D gene: .
J gene: TRBJ2-2
CDR3 protein: CASSQGDSNTGELFF
CDR3 DNA: TGCGCCAGCAGCCAAGGTGACTCGAACACCGGGGAGCTGTTTTTT

V gene: TRBV5-3
clone size: .
D gene: .
J gene: TRBJ1-2
CDR3 protein: CARIPDPGGSYGYTF
CDR3 DNA: TGTGCCAGAATCCCAGACCCCGGGGGAAGCTATGGCTACACCTTC

V gene: TRBV7-6
clone size: .
D gene: .
J gene: TRBJ1-1
CDR3 protein: CASSLGGGDAAEAFF
CDR3 DNA: TGTGCCAGCAGCTTAGGGGGGGGAGACGCGGCTGAAGCTTTCTTT

V gene: TRBV19
clone size: .
D gene: TRBD1
J gene: TRBJ2-7
CDR3 protein: CASRLGQGNYEQYF
CDR3 DNA: TGTGCCAGTAGGTTGGGACAGGGAAACTACGAGCAGTACTTC

V gene: TRBV24-1
clone size: .
D gene: TRBD2
J gene: TRBJ2-1
CDR3 protein: CATSDLKRGGNNNEQFF
CDR3 DNA: TGTGCCACCAGTGATTTGAAGCGGGGGGGGAATAACAATGAGCAGTTCTTC

V gene: TRBV7-9
clone size: .
D gene: TRBD2
J gene: TRBJ2-5
CDR3 protein: CASSTGGTQETQYF
CDR3 DNA: TGTGCCAGCAGCACCGGGGGGACCCAAGAGACCCAGTACTTC

V gene: TRBV3-1/TRBV3-2
clone size: once
D gene: TRBD1
J gene: TRBJ2-7
CDR3 protein: CASSQGQGSYEQYF
CDR3 DNA: TGTGCCAGCAGCCAAGGACAGGGTTCCTACGAGCAGTACTTC

V gene: TRBV3-1/TRBV3-2
clone size: .
D gene: .
J gene: TRBJ1-2
CDR3 protein: CASSPRRGNYGYTF
CDR3 DNA: TGTGCCAGCAGCCCGCGGAGGGGCAACTATGGCTACACCTTC

V gene: TRBV5-1
clone size: .
D gene: TRBD1
J gene: TRBJ2-7
CDR3 protein: CASSLGGTGVYEQYF
CDR3 DNA: TGCGCCAGCAGCTTGGGCGGGACAGGGGTATACGAGCAGTACTTC